The TCR beta chain under discussion was sequenced for a study of neoadjuvant anti-PD-1 for oral cavity cancer. Turning to the study itself: Patients without progression got a fourth dose around day 43.

Time point defined: after neoadjuvant nivolumab, at surgical resection. These oral cavity squamous cell carcinomas were HPV-negative and locally advanced. Blood cells were analyzed directly, without culture or expansion. Trimming removed 4 bases at V and 2 bases at J, with 13 bases between. The CDR3 is 15 residues long. Germline V gene lookup returns CDR1 SGHRS and CDR2 YFSETQ. Broader study findings: PBMC Gini-index clonality exceeded responders' in non-responders post-nivolumab.

Assay used: immunoSEQ multiplex PCR; TCRdb lists only in-frame clones, some missing. The table lists 73,000 or so clones, approximately 81% of them singletons, with roughly 3.4% in the top ten. To note about this clone: Its target is not known.

The sequences come from PBMCs, collected after nivolumab (anti-PD-1) treatment. The chain combines TRBV5-1 with TRBJ2-1; tentatively, D is TRBD2 (5 bases). The sequence derives from a person between 40 and 79 years old with oral cavity squamous cell carcinoma. In DNA, the CDR3 is TGCGCCAGCAGCCCGAAGACTACAACCTACAATGAGCAGTTCTTC. Protein sequence: CASSPKTTTYNEQFF.